Listed below are T cell receptor beta chains from one sample, sequenced in a study of metastatic and nonmetastatic thyroid tumors. TCRdb recomputed clones from the PCR reads via MiXCR. The sample holds about 17,000 clones, roughly 26% seen once. Sequenced input: tumor tissue. The source of these receptors is a female donor with papillary thyroid cancer or a benign thyroid nodule (not recorded which). Some clones in this sample may be carry-over from other donors' samples. The CDR3 runs from the conserved cysteine through the conserved F or W. A D gene is named only where the DNA matches it firmly. Rows give clone size only sometimes, using once, few, many, or a class for an expanded clone.

J	D	V	size	length	CDR3	DNA
TRBJ2-2	.	TRBV9	many	16	CASSVVTGRNTGELFF	TGTGCCAGCAGCGTAGTAACAGGGCGGAACACCGGGGAGCTGTTTTTT
TRBJ2-7	.	TRBV11-3	.	16	CASSLGAGGFSYEQYF	TGTGCCAGCAGCTTAGGGGCAGGTGGCTTCTCCTACGAGCAGTATTTC
TRBJ2-5	.	TRBV11-2	.	16	CASSLDLGGFQETQYF	TGTGCCAGCAGCCTAGATCTGGGGGGATTCCAAGAGACCCAGTACTTC
TRBJ2-1	TRBD2	TRBV28	few	15	CASTFGGTRDDEQFF	TGTGCCAGCACCTTCGGGGGGACTAGGGACGATGAGCAGTTCTTC
TRBJ1-1	TRBD1	TRBV12-3/TRBV12-4	medium-sized	14	CASSPQDRGAEAFF	TGTGCCAGCAGCCCACAGGACAGGGGCGCTGAAGCTTTCTTT
TRBJ2-7	.	TRBV6-2/TRBV6-3	.	14	CASSYSGRAYEQYF	TGTGCCAGCAGTTACTCGGGCAGAGCCTACGAGCAGTACTTC
TRBJ1-6	.	TRBV9	once	16	CASSAHPGRCNSPLHF	TGTGCCAGTAGCGCACACCCTGGGAGGTGCAATTCACCCCTCCACTTT
TRBJ2-7	.	TRBV27	many	11	CASPGGYEQYF	TGTGCCAGCCCTGGGGGCTACGAGCAGTACTTC
TRBJ1-2	TRBD1	TRBV6-1	many	13	CASGQGPNYGYTF	TGTGCCAGTGGACAGGGTCCTAACTATGGCTACACCTTC
TRBJ2-2	.	TRBV12-3/TRBV12-4	.	13	CASSRGGTGELFF	TGTGCCAGCAGCCGAGGGGGCACCGGGGAGCTGTTTTTT
TRBJ2-7	.	TRBV11-2	.	15	CASSLNAGPSYEQYF	TGTGCCAGCAGCTTGAATGCCGGGCCGTCCTACGAGCAGTACTTC
TRBJ2-3	.	TRBV20-1	medium-sized	16	CSAVFGSGWETDTQYF	TGCAGTGCCGTCTTTGGGAGCGGGTGGGAGACAGATACGCAGTATTTT
TRBJ1-1	.	TRBV6-1	many	13	CASSPSFHTEAFF	TGTGCCAGCAGCCCGTCCTTCCACACTGAAGCTTTCTTT
TRBJ1-2	TRBD1	TRBV6-1	many	13	CASSSAGGDGYTF	TGTGCCAGCAGCTCCGCAGGGGGCGATGGCTACACCTTC
TRBJ2-5	.	TRBV5-1	many	13	CASSLGGQETQYF	TGCGCCAGCAGCTTGGGGGGACAAGAGACCCAGTACTTC